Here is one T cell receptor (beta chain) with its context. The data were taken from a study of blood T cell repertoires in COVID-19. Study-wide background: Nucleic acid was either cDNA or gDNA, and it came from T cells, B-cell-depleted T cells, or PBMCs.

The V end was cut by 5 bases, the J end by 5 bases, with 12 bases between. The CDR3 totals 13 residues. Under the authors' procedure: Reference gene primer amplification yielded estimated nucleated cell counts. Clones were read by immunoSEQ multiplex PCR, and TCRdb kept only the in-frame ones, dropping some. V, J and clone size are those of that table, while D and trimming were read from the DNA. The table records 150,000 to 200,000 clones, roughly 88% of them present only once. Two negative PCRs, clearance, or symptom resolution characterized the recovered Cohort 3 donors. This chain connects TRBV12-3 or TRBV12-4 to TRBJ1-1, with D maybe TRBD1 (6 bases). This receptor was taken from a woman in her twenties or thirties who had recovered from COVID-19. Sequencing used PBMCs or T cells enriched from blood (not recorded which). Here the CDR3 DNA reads TGTGCCAGCAGTCCTACAGGGATGACTGAAGCTTTCTTT. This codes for CASSPTGMTEAFF.